A selection of T cell receptor beta chains follows, all from one sample in a study of CD8 T cell repertoires and HIV-1 epitope variants. TCRdb keeps only in-frame clones here, not all; method: immunoSEQ multiplex PCR. The sample consists of roughly 100,000 clones, more than 65% of them appearing once. Sequencing used uncultured baseline CD8+ T cells from peripheral blood mononuclear cells (PBMCs). The source of these receptors is a male donor with HIV. Both conserved end residues are part of each CDR3. D genes are given only for firm matches. A clone size is listed for some rows: how often the clone was seen (once, few, many), or a class if it is expanded.

clone_size j_call v_call d_call cdr3_aa cdr3_nt
once TRBJ2-7 TRBV5-1 TRBD1 CASSLDGTVSYEQYF TGCGCCAGCAGCTTGGATGGGACAGTCTCCTACGAGCAGTACTTC
. TRBJ2-2 TRBV13 . CASSLGLGFGELFF TGTGCCAGCAGCTTAGGCCTCGGTTTCGGGGAGCTGTTTTTT
. TRBJ2-1 TRBV7-2 . CASRPAGSYNEQFF TGTGCCAGCCGACCGGCAGGTTCCTACAATGAGCAGTTCTTC
. TRBJ1-1 TRBV7-8 . CASRWILQEGTEAFF TGTGCCAGCAGGTGGATTCTACAGGAGGGCACTGAAGCTTTCTTT
few TRBJ2-7 TRBV11-2 TRBD2 CASSFSGSSYEQYF TGTGCCAGCAGCTTTAGCGGGAGCTCCTACGAGCAGTACTTC
. TRBJ2-1 TRBV19 . CASTPGHLEQFF TGTGCCAGTACCCCGGGACATCTCGAGCAGTTCTTC
. TRBJ2-3 TRBV6-5 . CASSFSSDRTDTQYF TGTGCCAGCAGTTTCTCTTCAGACCGCACAGATACGCAGTATTTT
. TRBJ2-7 TRBV9 . CASSPPHSGAVGEQYF TGTGCCAGCAGCCCCCCACATTCCGGTGCGGTGGGCGAGCAGTACTTC
many TRBJ2-5 TRBV9 TRBD2 CASSPGLAGDGTQYF TGTGCCAGCAGCCCAGGACTAGCGGGGGATGGGACCCAGTACTTC
. TRBJ1-5 TRBV19 . CASSIRAGDQPQHF TGTGCCAGTAGTATTAGGGCAGGGGATCAGCCCCAGCATTTT
. TRBJ1-3 TRBV9 TRBD1 CASSARTGSGNTIYF TGTGCCAGCAGCGCACGGACAGGGTCTGGAAACACCATATATTTT
. TRBJ1-1 TRBV27 . CASSFRGATEAFF TGTGCCAGCAGTTTTCGGGGGGCGACTGAAGCTTTCTTT
. TRBJ2-3 TRBV9 TRBD1 CASSSGTGGIPQYF TGTGCCAGCAGCTCAGGGACAGGTGGGATTCCGCAGTATTTT
. TRBJ1-3 TRBV19 . CASSNDWSSGNTIYF TGTGCCAGTAGCAATGACTGGAGCTCTGGAAACACCATATATTTT
few TRBJ2-5 TRBV14 . CASSLTLQGGETQYF TGTGCCAGCAGCCTGACCTTACAGGGAGGAGAGACCCAGTACTTC
. TRBJ1-6 TRBV7-3 . CASSLAGGSYNSPLHF TGTGCCAGCAGCTTGGCAGGAGGCTCCTATAATTCACCCCTCCACTTT
once TRBJ1-2 TRBV28 . CASSSTDSLLGGYTF TGTGCCAGCAGTTCGACGGACAGTCTTCTGGGGGGCTACACCTTC
. TRBJ2-5 TRBV19 . CASSTLRQAQETQYF TGTGCCAGTAGTACTCTCAGACAGGCCCAGGAGACCCAGTACTTC
few TRBJ1-5 TRBV2 . CASSEAGRGSYQPQHF TGTGCCAGCAGTGAAGCAGGGAGGGGCAGTTATCAGCCCCAGCATTTT
. TRBJ2-7 TRBV19 . CASSVTGMANYEQYF TGTGCCAGTAGTGTTACAGGGATGGCCAACTACGAGCAGTACTTC
. TRBJ1-4 TRBV4-3 . CASSQGDSEKLFF TGCGCCAGCAGCCAAGGGGATTCTGAAAAACTGTTTTTT
once TRBJ2-2 TRBV27 . CASSSSANTGELFF TGTGCCAGCAGTTCGAGCGCGAACACCGGGGAGCTGTTTTTT